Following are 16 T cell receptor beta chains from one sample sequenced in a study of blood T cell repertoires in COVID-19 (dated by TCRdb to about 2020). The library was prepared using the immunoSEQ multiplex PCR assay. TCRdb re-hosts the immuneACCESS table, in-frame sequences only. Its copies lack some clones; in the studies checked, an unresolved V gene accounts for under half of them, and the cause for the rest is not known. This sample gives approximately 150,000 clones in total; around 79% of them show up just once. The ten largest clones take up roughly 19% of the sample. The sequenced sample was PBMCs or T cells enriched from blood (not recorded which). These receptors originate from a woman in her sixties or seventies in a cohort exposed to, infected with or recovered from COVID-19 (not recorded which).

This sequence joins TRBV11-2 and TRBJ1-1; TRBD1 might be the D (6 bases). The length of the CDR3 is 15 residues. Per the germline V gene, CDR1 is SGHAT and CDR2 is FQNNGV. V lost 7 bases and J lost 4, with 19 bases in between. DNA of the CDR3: TGTGCCAGCACGGGGCCAGGGGCAAGGGGCACTGAAGCTTTCTTT. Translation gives CASTGPGARGTEAFF.

CDR3 nucleotide sequence: TGTGCCAGCAGCCCCCAGGGCAGGGGAGCTTTCTTT. It yields the protein CASSPQGRGAFF. The chain combines TRBV7-2 with TRBJ1-1; D is possibly TRBD1 (6 bases). The CDR3 length is 12 residues. The V gene lost 5 bases and the J gene lost 10 bases, with 14 bases spanning the gap. Germline V CDR1 and CDR2: SGHTA, FQGNSA.

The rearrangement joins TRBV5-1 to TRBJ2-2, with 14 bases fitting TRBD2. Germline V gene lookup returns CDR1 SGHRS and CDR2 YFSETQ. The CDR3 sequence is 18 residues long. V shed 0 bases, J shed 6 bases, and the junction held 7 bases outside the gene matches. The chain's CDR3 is CASSLDPGTSGSAGELFF. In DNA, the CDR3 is TGCGCCAGCAGCTTGGATCCGGGGACTAGCGGGAGTGCCGGGGAGCTGTTTTTT.

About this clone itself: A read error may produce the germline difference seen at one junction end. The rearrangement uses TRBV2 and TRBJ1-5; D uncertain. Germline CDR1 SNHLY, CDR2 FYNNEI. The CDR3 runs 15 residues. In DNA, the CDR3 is TGTGCCACCAGTGTTGTCGACACGGGAGGGCAGCCCCAGCATTTT. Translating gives CATSVVDTGGQPQHF.

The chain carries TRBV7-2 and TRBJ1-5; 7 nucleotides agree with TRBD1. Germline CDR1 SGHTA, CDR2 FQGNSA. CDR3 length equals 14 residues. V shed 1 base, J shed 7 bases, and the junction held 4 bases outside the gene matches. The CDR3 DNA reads TGTGCCAGCAGCTTAGGGACAGGTAAACAGCCCCAGCATTTT. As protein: CASSLGTGKQPQHF.

The CDR3 protein is CASSLEGDLTYEQYF. For the CDR3, the DNA is TGTGCCAGCAGCTTAGAGGGGGACCTAACCTACGAGCAGTACTTC. The chain employs TRBV7-2 and TRBJ2-7, with D possibly TRBD1 on 6 matching bases. The CDR3 is made up of 15 amino acids. Germline CDR1 and CDR2: SGHTA and FQGNSA. Trimming stripped 1 base from V and 2 bases from J, with 12 bases between. The entire variable domain, with the rest obtained from reference TRBV7-2 and TRBJ2-7, is as follows: GAGVSQSPSNKVTEKGKDVELRCDPISGHTALYWYRQSLGQGLEFLIYFQGNSAPDKSGLPSDRFSAERTGGSVSTLTIQRTQQEDSAVYLCASSLEGDLTYEQYFGPGTRLTVT.

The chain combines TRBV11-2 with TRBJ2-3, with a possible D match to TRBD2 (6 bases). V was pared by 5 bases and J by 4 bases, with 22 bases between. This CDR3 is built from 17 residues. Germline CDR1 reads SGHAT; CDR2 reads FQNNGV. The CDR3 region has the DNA TGTGCCAGCAGCCGACCCCTACTAGCCGTGTACTCAGATACGCAGTATTTT. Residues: CASSRPLLAVYSDTQYF. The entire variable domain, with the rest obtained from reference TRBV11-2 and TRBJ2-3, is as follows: EAGVAQSPRYKIIEKRQSVAFWCNPISGHATLYWYQQILGQGPKLLIQFQNNGVVDDSQLPKDRFSAERLKGVDSTLKIQPAKLEDSAVYLCASSRPLLAVYSDTQYFGPGTRLTVL.

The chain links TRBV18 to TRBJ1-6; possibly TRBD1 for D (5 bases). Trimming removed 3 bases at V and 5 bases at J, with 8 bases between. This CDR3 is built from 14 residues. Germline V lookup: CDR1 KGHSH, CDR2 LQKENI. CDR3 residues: CASSPLQDNSPLHF. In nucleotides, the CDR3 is TGTGCCAGCTCACCTTTACAGGATAATTCACCCCTCCACTTT.

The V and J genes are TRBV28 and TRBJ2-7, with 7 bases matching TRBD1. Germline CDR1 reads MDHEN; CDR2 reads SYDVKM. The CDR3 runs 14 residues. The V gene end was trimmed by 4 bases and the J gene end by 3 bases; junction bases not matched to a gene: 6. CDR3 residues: CASSSGTVIYEQYF. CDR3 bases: TGTGCCAGCAGTTCCGGGACAGTGATCTACGAGCAGTACTTC.

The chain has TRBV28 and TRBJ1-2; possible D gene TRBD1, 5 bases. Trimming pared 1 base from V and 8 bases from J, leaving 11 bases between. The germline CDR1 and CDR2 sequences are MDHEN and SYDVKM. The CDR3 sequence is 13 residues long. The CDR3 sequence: CASSLSGVWGYTF. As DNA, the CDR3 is TGTGCCAGCAGTTTATCGGGGGTTTGGGGCTACACCTTC.

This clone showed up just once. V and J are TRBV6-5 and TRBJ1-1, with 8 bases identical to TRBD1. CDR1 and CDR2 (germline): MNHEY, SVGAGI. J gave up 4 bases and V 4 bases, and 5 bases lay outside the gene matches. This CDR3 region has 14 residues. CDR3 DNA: TGTGCCAGCAGTTCCGGACAGGGAACCACTGAAGCTTTCTTT. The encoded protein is CASSSGQGTTEAFF.

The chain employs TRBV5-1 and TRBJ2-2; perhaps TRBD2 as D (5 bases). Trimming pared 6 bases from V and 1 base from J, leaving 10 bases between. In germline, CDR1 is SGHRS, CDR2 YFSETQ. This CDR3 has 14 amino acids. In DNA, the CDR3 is TGCGCCAGCAAGGTGGACTGGAACACCGGGGAGCTGTTTTTT. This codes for CASKVDWNTGELFF.

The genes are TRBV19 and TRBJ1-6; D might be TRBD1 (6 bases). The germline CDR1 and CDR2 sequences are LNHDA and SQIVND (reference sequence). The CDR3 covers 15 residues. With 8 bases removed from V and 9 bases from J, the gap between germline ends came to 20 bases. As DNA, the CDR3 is TGTGCCAGTTCCTTAGGGGGTTTTCCGTCTTCACCCCTCCACTTT. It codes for CASSLGGFPSSPLHF.

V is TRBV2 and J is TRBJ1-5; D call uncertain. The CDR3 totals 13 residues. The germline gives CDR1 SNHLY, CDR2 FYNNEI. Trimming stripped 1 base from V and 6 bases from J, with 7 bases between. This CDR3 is CASSEGVIQPQHF. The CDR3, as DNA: TGTGCCAGCAGTGAAGGCGTGATTCAGCCCCAGCATTTT.

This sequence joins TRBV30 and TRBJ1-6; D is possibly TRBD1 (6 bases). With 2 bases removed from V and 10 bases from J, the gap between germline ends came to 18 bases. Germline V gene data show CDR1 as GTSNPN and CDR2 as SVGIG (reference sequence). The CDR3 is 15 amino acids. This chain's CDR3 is CAWSQGHQGASPLHF. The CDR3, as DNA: TGTGCCTGGAGTCAGGGACATCAGGGCGCATCACCCCTCCACTTT.

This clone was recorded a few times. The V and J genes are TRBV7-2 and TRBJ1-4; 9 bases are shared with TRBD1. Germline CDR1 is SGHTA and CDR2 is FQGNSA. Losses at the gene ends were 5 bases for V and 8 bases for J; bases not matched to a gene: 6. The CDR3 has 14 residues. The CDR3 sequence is CASSPTGQGEKLFF. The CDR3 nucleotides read TGTGCCAGCAGCCCGACCGGACAGGGGGAAAAACTGTTTTTT.